This is a list of T cell receptor beta chains from one sample in a study of T cell repertoires in cytomegalovirus infection. Each CDR3 protein is one row after TCRdb ran MiXCR on the reads. Among some 110,000 distinct CDR3 sequences listed, roughly 9.1% were seen once. No antigen has been identified for these receptors. Sequencing used PBMCs, sequenced either directly or after in vitro stimulation (not recorded which). All receptors come from a human donor in good health (CMV status not recorded). Some clones in this sample may be carry-over from other donors' samples. CDR3s include the opening cysteine and the closing phenylalanine or tryptophan. Fields, in order: J gene, D gene, V gene, clone size, CDR3 protein, CDR3 DNA. The D gene is left open where the match is weak. The size of a clone is reported for some rows only, either as once, few or many, or as a class for expanded clones.

j_gene: TRBJ1-5
d_gene: TRBD1
v_gene: TRBV6-2/TRBV6-3
abundance: .
CDR3aa: CASTPGQGSYQPQHF
CDR3nt: TGTGCCAGCACCCCGGGACAGGGTTCTTATCAGCCCCAGCATTTT

j_gene: TRBJ1-2
d_gene: TRBD1
v_gene: TRBV6-5
abundance: few
CDR3aa: CASSYEWTGGGYTF
CDR3nt: TGTGCCAGCAGTTACGAGTGGACAGGGGGCGGCTACACCTTC

j_gene: TRBJ2-3
d_gene: .
v_gene: TRBV7-2
abundance: .
CDR3aa: CASSLRRSGTQYF
CDR3nt: TGTGCCAGCAGCTTAAGGAGGTCGGGTACGCAGTATTTT

j_gene: TRBJ1-6
d_gene: TRBD1
v_gene: TRBV7-9
abundance: few
CDR3aa: CASSRQGLDSPLHF
CDR3nt: TGTGCCAGCAGCCGACAGGGGCTGGATTCACCCCTCCACTTT

j_gene: TRBJ1-2
d_gene: TRBD1
v_gene: TRBV12-3/TRBV12-4
abundance: few
CDR3aa: CASSSTGGGYTF
CDR3nt: TGTGCCAGCAGTTCGACAGGGGGTGGCTACACCTTC

j_gene: TRBJ1-6
d_gene: .
v_gene: TRBV27
abundance: .
CDR3aa: CASSSDVLRALHF
CDR3nt: TGTGCCAGCAGTTCAGACGTACTGAGGGCCCTCCACTTT

j_gene: TRBJ1-5
d_gene: .
v_gene: TRBV24-1
abundance: many
CDR3aa: CATSGVSSGQPQHF
CDR3nt: TGTGCCACCAGTGGTGTCAGCTCAGGGCAGCCCCAGCATTTT

j_gene: TRBJ1-6
d_gene: .
v_gene: TRBV25-1
abundance: many
CDR3aa: CASSGGGSSYNSPLHF
CDR3nt: TGTGCCAGCAGTGGCGGGGGGAGCTCCTATAATTCACCCCTCCACTTT

j_gene: TRBJ2-3
d_gene: .
v_gene: TRBV7-9
abundance: .
CDR3aa: CASRSRQRTDTQYF
CDR3nt: TGTGCCAGCAGATCACGACAGCGCACAGATACGCAGTATTTT

j_gene: TRBJ1-4
d_gene: TRBD1
v_gene: TRBV3-1
abundance: few
CDR3aa: CASRPTAQGANEKLFF
CDR3nt: TGTGCCAGCAGACCCACTGCACAGGGGGCTAATGAAAAACTGTTTTTT

j_gene: TRBJ2-3
d_gene: .
v_gene: TRBV20-1
abundance: .
CDR3aa: CSATWDSSTDTQYF
CDR3nt: TGCAGTGCTACCTGGGACTCCTCCACAGATACGCAGTATTTT

j_gene: TRBJ2-2
d_gene: TRBD2
v_gene: TRBV7-2
abundance: many
CDR3aa: CASSSGLASTGELFF
CDR3nt: TGTGCCAGCAGCTCCGGACTAGCTTCCACCGGGGAGCTGTTTTTT

j_gene: TRBJ2-1
d_gene: TRBD1
v_gene: TRBV20-1
abundance: few
CDR3aa: CSALGQGGNEQFF
CDR3nt: TGCAGTGCCCTTGGACAGGGGGGCAATGAGCAGTTCTTC

j_gene: TRBJ2-6
d_gene: .
v_gene: TRBV19
abundance: .
CDR3aa: CASSISRNVLTF
CDR3nt: TGTGCCAGTAGTATTTCCAGGAACGTCCTGACTTTC

j_gene: TRBJ2-3
d_gene: .
v_gene: TRBV5-1
abundance: .
CDR3aa: CASSLEGGTDTQYF
CDR3nt: TGCGCCAGCAGCTTGGAGGGGGGCACAGATACGCAGTATTTT

j_gene: TRBJ1-4
d_gene: .
v_gene: TRBV29-1
abundance: few
CDR3aa: CSALRDPNEKLFF
CDR3nt: TGCAGCGCTCTCCGGGACCCTAATGAAAAACTGTTTTTT

j_gene: TRBJ2-6
d_gene: .
v_gene: TRBV4-2
abundance: many
CDR3aa: CASSQDGSVGANVLTF
CDR3nt: TGTGCCAGCAGCCAAGACGGAAGTGTGGGGGCCAACGTCCTGACTTTC

j_gene: TRBJ2-7
d_gene: .
v_gene: TRBV28
abundance: many
CDR3aa: CASRPGSSYEQYF
CDR3nt: TGTGCCAGCAGACCGGGGAGCTCCTACGAGCAGTACTTC

j_gene: TRBJ1-4
d_gene: .
v_gene: TRBV7-9
abundance: .
CDR3aa: CASSLFSRQFNEKLFF
CDR3nt: TGTGCCAGCAGCTTATTTTCCCGACAGTTTAATGAAAAACTGTTTTTT

j_gene: TRBJ1-1
d_gene: .
v_gene: TRBV24-1
abundance: .
CDR3aa: CATSDSTANTEAFF
CDR3nt: TGTGCCACCAGTGATTCGACAGCGAACACTGAAGCTTTCTTT

j_gene: TRBJ1-3
d_gene: .
v_gene: TRBV29-1
abundance: many
CDR3aa: CSAKDLNSGNTIYF
CDR3nt: TGCAGCGCGAAGGACCTGAATTCTGGAAACACCATATATTTT

j_gene: TRBJ1-1
d_gene: .
v_gene: TRBV15
abundance: .
CDR3aa: CATSSDMNTEAFF
CDR3nt: TGTGCCACCAGCAGCGATATGAACACTGAAGCTTTCTTT

j_gene: TRBJ1-1
d_gene: TRBD1
v_gene: TRBV7-6
abundance: many
CDR3aa: CASSPQGTDTEAFF
CDR3nt: TGTGCCAGCAGCCCCCAAGGGACAGACACTGAAGCTTTCTTT

j_gene: TRBJ2-7
d_gene: .
v_gene: TRBV28
abundance: few
CDR3aa: CASALEAGLPYEQYF
CDR3nt: TGTGCCAGCGCTCTCGAGGCAGGACTTCCCTACGAGCAGTACTTC

j_gene: TRBJ2-5
d_gene: .
v_gene: TRBV15
abundance: few
CDR3aa: CATSRARVETQYF
CDR3nt: TGTGCCACCAGCAGAGCGCGGGTTGAGACCCAGTACTTC

j_gene: TRBJ1-5
d_gene: .
v_gene: TRBV5-1
abundance: many
CDR3aa: CASSLGPRQVSNQPQHF
CDR3nt: TGCGCCAGCAGCTTGGGGCCCCGACAGGTCAGCAATCAGCCCCAGCATTTT

j_gene: TRBJ1-1
d_gene: TRBD1
v_gene: TRBV7-2
abundance: many
CDR3aa: CASSLGWGQEAFF
CDR3nt: TGTGCCAGCAGCTTAGGGTGGGGACAGGAAGCTTTCTTT

j_gene: TRBJ1-1
d_gene: TRBD1
v_gene: TRBV28
abundance: many
CDR3aa: CASSSLGQGDTEAFF
CDR3nt: TGTGCCAGCAGCTCCCTAGGGCAGGGGGACACTGAAGCTTTCTTT

j_gene: TRBJ2-7
d_gene: .
v_gene: TRBV20-1
abundance: many
CDR3aa: CSARESNSYEQYF
CDR3nt: TGCAGTGCTAGAGAATCAAACAGCTACGAGCAGTACTTC

j_gene: TRBJ2-1
d_gene: TRBD2
v_gene: TRBV19
abundance: .
CDR3aa: CATRTSGYSYNEQFF
CDR3nt: TGTGCCACTAGGACTAGCGGTTACTCCTACAATGAGCAGTTCTTC

j_gene: TRBJ1-5
d_gene: .
v_gene: TRBV28
abundance: many
CDR3aa: CASSLRGHSNQPQHF
CDR3nt: TGTGCCAGCAGTTTAAGGGGCCATAGCAATCAGCCCCAGCATTTT

j_gene: TRBJ1-4
d_gene: TRBD1
v_gene: TRBV20-1
abundance: few
CDR3aa: CSARTGAKNEKLFF
CDR3nt: TGCAGTGCACGGACAGGGGCAAAGAACGAAAAACTGTTTTTT

j_gene: TRBJ2-1
d_gene: TRBD2
v_gene: TRBV6-1
abundance: many
CDR3aa: CASSKSSGRYLAYNEQFF
CDR3nt: TGTGCCAGCTCCAAAAGTAGCGGGAGGTACCTCGCATACAATGAGCAGTTCTTC

j_gene: TRBJ2-1
d_gene: TRBD2
v_gene: TRBV6-2/TRBV6-3
abundance: many
CDR3aa: CASSSLAGEVNEQFF
CDR3nt: TGTGCCAGCAGTTCCCTAGCGGGGGAGGTCAATGAGCAGTTCTTC

j_gene: TRBJ2-3
d_gene: .
v_gene: TRBV28
abundance: .
CDR3aa: CASSFRPGRADTQYF
CDR3nt: TGTGCCAGCAGTTTCCGGCCGGGCCGGGCAGATACGCAGTATTTT

j_gene: TRBJ2-1
d_gene: TRBD2
v_gene: TRBV11-3
abundance: .
CDR3aa: CASSLDSGGGRQFF
CDR3nt: TGTGCCAGCAGCTTAGATTCCGGCGGGGGTCGGCAGTTCTTC

j_gene: TRBJ2-5
d_gene: .
v_gene: TRBV7-9
abundance: many
CDR3aa: CASSTMETQYF
CDR3nt: TGTGCCAGCAGCACAATGGAGACCCAGTACTTC

j_gene: TRBJ2-1
d_gene: TRBD2
v_gene: TRBV12-3/TRBV12-4
abundance: many
CDR3aa: CASRSGRAANEQFF
CDR3nt: TGTGCCAGCAGAAGCGGGAGGGCCGCAAATGAGCAGTTCTTC

j_gene: TRBJ2-7
d_gene: TRBD2
v_gene: TRBV7-2
abundance: many
CDR3aa: CASSTGTRTLEQYF
CDR3nt: TGTGCCAGCAGCACCGGGACTAGGACACTCGAGCAGTACTTC

j_gene: TRBJ2-2
d_gene: .
v_gene: TRBV2
abundance: many
CDR3aa: CASSGFREATGELFF
CDR3nt: TGTGCCAGCAGTGGTTTTAGGGAGGCTACCGGGGAGCTGTTTTTT

j_gene: TRBJ2-7
d_gene: .
v_gene: TRBV7-9
abundance: .
CDR3aa: CASSLGGARGYEQYF
CDR3nt: TGTGCCAGCAGCTTGGGGGGGGCTAGGGGCTACGAGCAGTACTTC

j_gene: TRBJ1-2
d_gene: .
v_gene: TRBV20-1
abundance: few
CDR3aa: CSATGRWGPNYGYTF
CDR3nt: TGCAGTGCTACCGGAAGGTGGGGCCCTAACTATGGCTACACCTTC

j_gene: TRBJ2-5
d_gene: .
v_gene: TRBV7-9
abundance: many
CDR3aa: CASSMIRTTQETQYF
CDR3nt: TGTGCCAGCAGTATGATCCGGACTACTCAAGAGACCCAGTACTTC

j_gene: TRBJ1-5
d_gene: TRBD1
v_gene: TRBV7-8
abundance: .
CDR3aa: CASSTRLWQGGNQPQHF
CDR3nt: TGTGCCAGCAGCACCCGGCTCTGGCAGGGGGGGAATCAGCCCCAGCATTTT

j_gene: TRBJ2-7
d_gene: TRBD1
v_gene: TRBV6-2/TRBV6-3
abundance: .
CDR3aa: CASGFLHGTASYEQYF
CDR3nt: TGTGCCAGCGGATTTTTGCACGGGACAGCCAGTTACGAGCAGTACTTC

j_gene: TRBJ2-1
d_gene: TRBD2
v_gene: TRBV19
abundance: few
CDR3aa: CASSVLAGQSYNEQFF
CDR3nt: TGTGCCAGTAGTGTTCTAGCGGGCCAATCCTACAATGAGCAGTTCTTC

j_gene: TRBJ1-4
d_gene: TRBD1
v_gene: TRBV7-6
abundance: many
CDR3aa: CASSSRTGGRSTNEKLFF
CDR3nt: TGTGCCAGCAGCTCCCGGACAGGGGGCCGTTCAACTAATGAAAAACTGTTTTTT

j_gene: TRBJ2-5
d_gene: TRBD2
v_gene: TRBV6-1
abundance: once
CDR3aa: CASYRTSGDYF
CDR3nt: TGTGCCAGCTACCGAACTAGCGGGGATTACTTC

j_gene: TRBJ2-1
d_gene: TRBD2
v_gene: TRBV7-3
abundance: .
CDR3aa: CASSLGTSGSGNEQFF
CDR3nt: TGTGCCAGCAGTTTAGGCACTAGCGGGAGTGGCAATGAGCAGTTCTTC

j_gene: TRBJ1-1
d_gene: .
v_gene: TRBV7-2
abundance: many
CDR3aa: CASSSHMNTEAFF
CDR3nt: TGTGCCAGCAGCTCCCACATGAACACTGAAGCTTTCTTT

j_gene: TRBJ2-2
d_gene: .
v_gene: TRBV24-1
abundance: few
CDR3aa: CATSQTLGDTGELFF
CDR3nt: TGTGCCACCAGTCAGACCTTGGGAGACACCGGGGAGCTGTTTTTT